This T cell receptor (beta chain) originates from a study of T-cell memory formation after mild COVID-19. Study-level background: The TCR clusters were mostly specific to one donor.

Study conclusions and caveats: CD4+ contracting clones lay mainly in CM and EM, CD8+ ones in EMRA.

With regard to this clonotype: Its antigen is as yet unknown.

cDNA libraries for TCR alpha and TCR beta, carrying sample barcodes and UMIs, came from 5'RACE with constant-segment primers. TCRdb re-called the 5' RACE reads through MiXCR, storing one row per CDR3 protein. The sample lists under 550,000 distinct CDR3 sequences, over 15% occurring once. V was clipped by 1 base and J by 0 bases; unmatched bases: 9. Germline-derived CDR1 and CDR2 are MGHRA and YSYEKL. The CDR3 consists of 18 residues. The material sequenced was PBMCs or a T cell subset sorted from them (not recorded which). The receptor was isolated from a man between 18 and 35 years old who had mild COVID-19 (a few samples of this study predate the infection). Cell type and time point are not known. The gene calls are TRBV4-1 and TRBJ1-2, with 9 bases fitting TRBD1. The CDR3 coding sequence is TGCGCCAGCAGCCAAGGAGGACAGGGGAGACGAGCTAACTATGGCTACACCTTC. It yields the protein CASSQGGQGRRANYGYTF.